What follows are 3 T cell receptor beta chains derived from one specimen sequenced in a study of shared clonotypes between healthy human individuals (dated by TCRdb to the early 2020s). Receptor amplification or capture employed the immunoSEQ multiplex PCR assay. The table was pulled from immuneACCESS by TCRdb, which kept in-frame rearrangements only. Such tables lose some clones; where checked, under half of the loss comes from unresolved V genes, and the rest has no known cause. Across this sample there are some 660,000 clones, with around 73% seen only once. Clones ranked in the top ten supply about 1.8% of the sample. What was sequenced was memory CD4+ T cells sorted from blood. The sample's cell subset or site label, in plain terms: CD45RA-negative fraction. The receptor set was obtained from a woman younger than 45 in good health.

This clone was observed once. This rearrangement joins TRBV28 to TRBJ1-1, with no clear D. The V and J ends lost 5 bases and 2 bases respectively, with 9 bases between them. CDR3 size: 13 residues. The germline V gene encodes CDR1 MDHEN and CDR2 SYDVKM. The CDR3 loop reads CASSPEHNTEAFF. The DNA of the CDR3 is TGTGCCAGCAGTCCGGAGCATAACACTGAAGCTTTCTTT.

The chain employs TRBV28 and TRBJ1-1; 8 bases align to TRBD1. The V gene's germline CDR1 is MDHEN and CDR2 SYDVKM. J was trimmed by 9 bases and V by 6 bases; bases with no gene match: 9. The CDR3 extends over 13 amino acids. CDR3 nucleotides: TGTGCCAGCAGCTCGGACAGGGTAAGGAAAGCTTTCTTT. It encodes CASSSDRVRKAFF.

The chain combines TRBV27 with TRBJ2-7, with D tentatively TRBD1 or TRBD2 (5 bases each). Germline V lookup: CDR1 MNHEY, CDR2 SMNVEV (reference sequence). This CDR3 comprises 15 residues. V lost 4 bases to trimming and J lost 0 bases, with 13 bases between them. The CDR3 DNA reads TGTGCCAGCAGTTGGTCGGGGCCAAGCTCCTACGAGCAGTACTTC. This translates into CASSWSGPSSYEQYF.